This TCR beta chain stems from a study of cytomegalovirus exposure and HLA in healthy donors. Study-level points and caveats: The investigators catalogued 150 to 200 TCR beta chains as cytomegalovirus-associated. Analysis was carried out at a later point, and it linked a missense DCLRE1C variant to TCR beta V- and J-gene trimming.

With respect to this clone: Antigen specificity is unknown.

With 60 Vbeta and 13 Jbeta primers, the PCR was carried out. The data were produced by immunoSEQ multiplex PCR, yet TCRdb's version contains in-frame clones alone and is incomplete. There are 190,000 or so clones in the sample; around 79% occur only once, and 1.5% lies in the top ten. Sequenced input: PBMCs. This receptor was identified in a girl aged 10 to 17 in good health and CMV-seropositive.

CDR3 nucleotide sequence: TGTGCCAGCAGCCAAGCCACGGTAACCTACGAGCAGTACTTC. Its translation is CASSQATVTYEQYF. The chain uses TRBV14 and TRBJ2-7; D not resolved. Trimming stripped 1 base from V and 2 bases from J, with 9 bases between. The CDR3 has 14 amino acids. The germline V gene has CDR1 SGHDN and CDR2 FVKESK.